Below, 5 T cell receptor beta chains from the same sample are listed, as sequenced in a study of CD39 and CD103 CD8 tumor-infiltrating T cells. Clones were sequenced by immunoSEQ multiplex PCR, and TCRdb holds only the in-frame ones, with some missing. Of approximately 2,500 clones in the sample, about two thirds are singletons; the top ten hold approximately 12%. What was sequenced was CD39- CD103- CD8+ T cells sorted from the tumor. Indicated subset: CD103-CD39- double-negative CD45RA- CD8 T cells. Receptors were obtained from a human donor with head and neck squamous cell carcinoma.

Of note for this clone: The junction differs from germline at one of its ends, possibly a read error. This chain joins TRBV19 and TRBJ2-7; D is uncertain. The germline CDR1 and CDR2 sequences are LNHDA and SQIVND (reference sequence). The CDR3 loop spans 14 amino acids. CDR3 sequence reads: CASSIMRASYAQYF. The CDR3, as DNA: TGTGCCAGTAGTATTATGAGAGCATCCTACGCGCAGTACTTC.

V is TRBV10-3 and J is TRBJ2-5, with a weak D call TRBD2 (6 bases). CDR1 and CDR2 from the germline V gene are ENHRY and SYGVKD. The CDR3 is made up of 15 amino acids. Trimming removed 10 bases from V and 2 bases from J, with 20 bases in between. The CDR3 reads CATAWGLGTQETQYF. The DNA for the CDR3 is TGTGCCACCGCGTGGGGTTTGGGGACTCAAGAGACCCAGTACTTC.

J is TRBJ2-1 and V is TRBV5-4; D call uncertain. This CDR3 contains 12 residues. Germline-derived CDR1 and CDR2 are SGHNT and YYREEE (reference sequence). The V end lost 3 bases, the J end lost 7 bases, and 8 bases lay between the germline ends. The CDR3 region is CASSSTENEQFF. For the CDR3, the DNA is TGTGCCAGCAGCTCCACGGAAAATGAGCAGTTCTTC. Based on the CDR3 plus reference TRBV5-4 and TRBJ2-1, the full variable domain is ETGVTQSPTHLIKTRGQQVTLRCSSQSGHNTVSWYQQALGQGPQFIFQYYREEENGRGNFPPRFSGLQFPNYSSELNVNALELDDSALYLCASSSTENEQFFGPGTRLTVL.

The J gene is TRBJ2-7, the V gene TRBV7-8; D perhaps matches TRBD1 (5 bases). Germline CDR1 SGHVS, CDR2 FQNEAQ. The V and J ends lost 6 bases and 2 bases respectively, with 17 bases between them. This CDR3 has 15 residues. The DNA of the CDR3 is TGTGCCAGCAGGCTAGACAGAGGATCAACCTACGAGCAGTACTTC. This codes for CASRLDRGSTYEQYF.

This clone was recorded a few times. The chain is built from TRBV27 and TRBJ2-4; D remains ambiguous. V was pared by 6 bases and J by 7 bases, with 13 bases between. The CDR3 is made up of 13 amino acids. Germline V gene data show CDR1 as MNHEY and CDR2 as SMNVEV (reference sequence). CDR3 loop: CASSPRDTNIQYF. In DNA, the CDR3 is TGTGCCAGCAGCCCCCGCGACACCAACATTCAGTACTTC.